Listed below are T cell receptor beta chains from one sample, sequenced in a study of blood T cells in healthy people across ages. MiXCR, run by TCRdb on the 5' RACE reads, gives a single entry per CDR3 protein. The sample has approximately 810,000 distinct CDR3 sequences; around 26% are singletons. Sequencing was performed on blood. These receptors were taken from an elderly woman in good health. The CDR3 runs from the conserved cysteine through the conserved F or W.

j_call,v_call,cdr3_aa
TRBJ1-2,TRBV5-5,CASSPPRTTNYGYTF
TRBJ1-6,TRBV6-6,CASTWGTGSSPLHF
TRBJ2-2,TRBV6-2/TRBV6-3,CASSYVAGGPNTGELFF
TRBJ2-1,TRBV6-1,CASSPMTVPVNEQFF
TRBJ1-2,TRBV7-2,CASSWEANYGYTF
TRBJ1-1,TRBV5-6,CASSLGPRGLDEAFF
TRBJ2-6,TRBV11-2,CASSSRGRRASGANVLTF
TRBJ1-4,TRBV20-1,CSARDGTQNEKLFF
TRBJ1-6,TRBV7-9,CASSSSGGENSPLHF
TRBJ2-2,TRBV6-6,CASSWVDTGERFF
TRBJ1-2,TRBV5-4,CAITDRAYGYTF
TRBJ2-3,TRBV7-9,CASNQRDSSTDTQYF
TRBJ1-2,TRBV4-2,CASSLEGTYRNYGYTF
TRBJ2-5,TRBV20-1,CSARGWTSGAQETQYF
TRBJ2-7,TRBV9,CASSVTPTRSSYEQYF
TRBJ2-7,TRBV2,CASSPGANYEQYF
TRBJ1-5,TRBV2,CASSVLAGSNQPQHF
TRBJ1-2,TRBV7-9,CASSLDGGGTGYTF
TRBJ1-5,TRBV7-2,CASSSRTGGVNQPQHF